These T cell receptor beta chains were read from a single sample in a study of shared clonotypes between healthy human individuals. Sequencing used immunoSEQ multiplex PCR; TCRdb keeps in-frame clones, though not all of them. The repertoire holds 550,000 to 650,000 clones, with 96% as singletons. The material sequenced was naive CD8+ T cells sorted from blood. Receptors were obtained from a woman aged 25 to 39 in good health. The CDR3 runs from the conserved cysteine through the conserved F or W. The D gene is left open where the match is weak. A clone size is listed for some rows: how often the clone was seen (once, few, many), or a class if it is expanded.

V	D	size	J	DNA	CDR3
TRBV11-2	-	-	TRBJ2-4	TGTGCCAGCAGCTTATGGGGGGAGGTCAAAAACATTCAGTACTTC	CASSLWGEVKNIQYF
TRBV19	-	-	TRBJ1-1	TGTGCCAGTAGTACGAACACTGAAGCTTTCTTT	CASSTNTEAFF
TRBV5-1	TRBD2	-	TRBJ2-7	TGCGCCAGCAGCCTAGCGGGAGTCTCCTACGAGCAGTACTTC	CASSLAGVSYEQYF
TRBV9	-	-	TRBJ2-2	TGTGCCAGCAGCGTAACCGACTGGGAGCTGTTTTTT	CASSVTDWELFF
TRBV7-6	-	-	TRBJ1-1	TGTGCCAGCAGCTCCTATCTCCTGTCTGAAGCTTTCTTT	CASSSYLLSEAFF
TRBV11-2	TRBD1	-	TRBJ2-3	TGTGCCAGCAGCCGAACATATAACAGGGGATCGAGCACAGATACGCAGTATTTT	CASSRTYNRGSSTDTQYF
TRBV28	-	-	TRBJ2-1	TGTGCCAGCAGTTTGGATGAAAGGGGGACTGATGAGCAGTTCTTC	CASSLDERGTDEQFF
TRBV19	TRBD1	few	TRBJ1-5	TGTGCCACCGACAGGGGAGGGAATCAGCCCCAGCATTTT	CATDRGGNQPQHF
TRBV27	-	-	TRBJ1-5	TGTGCCAGCAGTACTAAACAGGGACGAGGACATCAGCCCCAGCATTTT	CASSTKQGRGHQPQHF
TRBV2	-	-	TRBJ1-2	TGTGCCAGCAACGGGGTATGGGGTGGCTACACCTTC	CASNGVWGGYTF
TRBV4-1	TRBD2	-	TRBJ2-2	TGCGCCAGCAGCCAAGTGGCGGGAGGAGGCGGGGAGCTGTTTTTT	CASSQVAGGGGELFF
TRBV13	-	-	TRBJ2-3	TGTGCCAGCAGCTTATCTGCGCTAGTTCATACGCAGTATTTT	CASSLSALVHTQYF
TRBV11-2	-	-	TRBJ2-1	TGTGCCAGCAGCTTATTGGGGGGCAATGAGCAGTTCTTC	CASSLLGGNEQFF
TRBV2	-	-	TRBJ2-2	TGTGCCTCCAACCCCACAAACAGGGATTCCGGGGAGCTGTTTTTT	CASNPTNRDSGELFF
TRBV5-8	-	once	TRBJ1-1	TGTGCCAGCAGCCTTACACCGACAGTTATGAACACTGAAGCTTTCTTT	CASSLTPTVMNTEAFF
TRBV5-1	TRBD1	-	TRBJ2-1	TGCGCCAGCAGCGGGACAGGGACCTACAATGAGCAGTTCTTC	CASSGTGTYNEQFF
TRBV29-1	-	few	TRBJ1-1	TGCAGCGTTGGCCTGAACACTGAAGCTTTCTTT	CSVGLNTEAFF
TRBV7-6	-	-	TRBJ1-5	TGTGCCAGCAGCTTAGCCTTGCGACGGTTCAATCATACGCAGCATTTT	CASSLALRRFNHTQHF
TRBV28	-	-	TRBJ2-5	TGTGCCAGCAGTTTCGGTTGGGAGCAGTACTTC	CASSFGWEQYF
TRBV10-1	-	-	TRBJ2-7	TGCGCCAGCAGTGGTGGGAGGGGGATGGACTACGAGCAGTACTTC	CASSGGRGMDYEQYF
TRBV6-1	TRBD1	once	TRBJ2-7	TGTGCCAGCAGTGTGTCGACAGGGTCGTCCTACGAGCAGTACTTC	CASSVSTGSSYEQYF
TRBV19	-	-	TRBJ2-5	TGTGCCAGCAGAGACGTCAAAGAGACCCAGTACTTC	CASRDVKETQYF
TRBV30	TRBD2	-	TRBJ2-7	TGTGCCTGGACCGGACCGGGACTAGCGGGAACCTACGAGCAGTACTTC	CAWTGPGLAGTYEQYF
TRBV11-3	-	-	TRBJ2-1	TGTGCCAGCAGGACCCTCAATGAGCAGTTCTTC	CASRTLNEQFF
TRBV9	-	-	TRBJ1-5	TGTGCCAGCAGCGTAGCGGGGTATCAGCCCCAGCATTTT	CASSVAGYQPQHF
TRBV2	TRBD2	-	TRBJ2-1	TGTGCCAGCAGTGATGCGGGAGGGGTCTACAATGAGCAGTTCTTC	CASSDAGGVYNEQFF
TRBV27	TRBD1	-	TRBJ1-5	TGTGCCAGCAGTGAGTTGGGACAGGGGGGGCAGCCCCAGCATTTT	CASSELGQGGQPQHF
TRBV11-1	-	-	TRBJ2-3	TGTGCCAGCAGCTTAGCCGGACTCGTCTTATCCACAGATACGCAGTATTTT	CASSLAGLVLSTDTQYF
TRBV4-1	TRBD1	-	TRBJ2-7	TGCGCCAGCAGCCAAGACAACAGGGGTTACGAGCAGTACTTC	CASSQDNRGYEQYF
TRBV11-2	-	-	TRBJ2-1	TGTGCCAGCAGCTTGTGGCCACCATGGTCCAATGAGCAGTTCTTC	CASSLWPPWSNEQFF
TRBV6-4	TRBD1	-	TRBJ1-1	TGTGCCAGCAGTCCGACAGGGAGACGGACTGAAGCTTTCTTT	CASSPTGRRTEAFF
TRBV15	-	few	TRBJ2-7	TGTGCCACCAGCACGGATCGTAGCTCCTACGAGCAGTACTTC	CATSTDRSSYEQYF
TRBV13	-	-	TRBJ1-1	TGTGCCAGCAGCGCCAGCATGAACACTGAAGCTTTCTTT	CASSASMNTEAFF
TRBV27	TRBD2	-	TRBJ2-2	TGTGCCAGCAGTTTATCCGGGAGGAGCACCGGGGAGCTGTTTTTT	CASSLSGRSTGELFF
TRBV5-1	-	-	TRBJ2-1	TGCGCCAGCAGCTTGGGGACAGACACCTACAATGAGCAGTTCTTC	CASSLGTDTYNEQFF
TRBV2	TRBD1	once	TRBJ2-2	TGTGCCAGCACTGGACAGGGGGCGTCTGTAACGAACACCGGGGAGCTGTTTTTT	CASTGQGASVTNTGELFF
TRBV27	TRBD1	-	TRBJ2-1	TGTGCCAGCAGTTTACGGACAGGGTTTCTTGAGCAGTTCTTC	CASSLRTGFLEQFF
TRBV5-6	-	-	TRBJ2-6	TGTGCCAGCAGCTCGGACTTTAGGGGGGCCAACGTCCTGACTTTC	CASSSDFRGANVLTF
TRBV6-1	-	-	TRBJ2-5	TGTGCCAGCAGTGAAGCCAAGGACTACGGAGAGACCCAGTACTTC	CASSEAKDYGETQYF
TRBV5-6	-	-	TRBJ1-2	TGTGCCAGCAGCTTGGCAGGCGGCGGGCATGGCTACACCTTC	CASSLAGGGHGYTF
TRBV5-1	-	-	TRBJ1-1	TGCGCCAGCAGTCTGGCAGGGAGTACTGAAGCTTTCTTT	CASSLAGSTEAFF
TRBV5-1	-	-	TRBJ2-2	TGCGCCAGCAGAAGTCAGGATCTAGGGGACCACCGGGGATTGAACACCGGGGAGCTGTTTTTT	CASRSQDLGDHRGLNTGELFF
TRBV9	-	-	TRBJ2-1	TGTGCCAGCAGCGCCAACAATGAGCAGTTCTTC	CASSANNEQFF
TRBV29-1	-	-	TRBJ2-3	TGCAGCGTTGTTTGGGGGGCAACAGATACGCAGTATTTT	CSVVWGATDTQYF
TRBV5-4	-	-	TRBJ2-4	TGTGCCAGCACCTACCCGGCCAAAAACATTCAGTACTTC	CASTYPAKNIQYF
TRBV28	TRBD2	-	TRBJ2-7	TGTGCCAGCAGTTTAGGACTAGCGGACTCCTACGAGCAGTACTTC	CASSLGLADSYEQYF
TRBV4-2	-	once	TRBJ2-5	TGTGCCAGCAGCCAAGGGGCTGGGGAGACCCAGTACTTC	CASSQGAGETQYF
TRBV7-9	TRBD1	-	TRBJ2-1	TGTGCCAGCGTGACAGGGGATGAGCAGTTCTTC	CASVTGDEQFF
TRBV7-2	-	-	TRBJ2-3	TGTGCCAGCAGCTTAGTAGGCGACTTCGGGGGAGTGGGAGATACGCAGTATTTT	CASSLVGDFGGVGDTQYF
TRBV21-1	-	-	TRBJ2-2	TGTGCCAGCAGCAAGCTTTCAGAGTCGAACACCGGGGAGCTGTTTTTT	CASSKLSESNTGELFF
TRBV14	-	-	TRBJ2-3	TGTGCCAGCAGCCAAGCAGGTCACAGCACAGATACGCAGTATTTT	CASSQAGHSTDTQYF
TRBV28	-	once	TRBJ1-1	TGTGCCAGCAGGACAGGTAACACTGAAGCTTTCTTT	CASRTGNTEAFF
TRBV27	-	once	TRBJ2-7	TGTGCCAGCAGTTTTAAGGTCCTCGGGTACGAGCAGTACTTC	CASSFKVLGYEQYF
TRBV19	TRBD2	-	TRBJ2-7	TGTGCCAGTAGTCCCGAGCGGGAGGGGACCTACGAGCAGTACTTC	CASSPEREGTYEQYF